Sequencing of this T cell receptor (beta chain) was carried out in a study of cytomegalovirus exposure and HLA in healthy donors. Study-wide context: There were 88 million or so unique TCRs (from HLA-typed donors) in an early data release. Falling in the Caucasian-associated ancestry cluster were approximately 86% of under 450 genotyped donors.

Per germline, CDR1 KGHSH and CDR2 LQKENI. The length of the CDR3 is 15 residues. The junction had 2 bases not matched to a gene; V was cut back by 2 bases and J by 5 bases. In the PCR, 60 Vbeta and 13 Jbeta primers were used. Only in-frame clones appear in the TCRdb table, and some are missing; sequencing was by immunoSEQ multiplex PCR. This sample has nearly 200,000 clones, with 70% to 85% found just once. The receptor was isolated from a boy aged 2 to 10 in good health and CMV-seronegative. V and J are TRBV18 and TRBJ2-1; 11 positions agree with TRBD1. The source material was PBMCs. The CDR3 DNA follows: TGTGCCAGCTCACCAGGGACAGGGGGGGACAATGAGCAGTTCTTC. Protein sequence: CASSPGTGGDNEQFF.